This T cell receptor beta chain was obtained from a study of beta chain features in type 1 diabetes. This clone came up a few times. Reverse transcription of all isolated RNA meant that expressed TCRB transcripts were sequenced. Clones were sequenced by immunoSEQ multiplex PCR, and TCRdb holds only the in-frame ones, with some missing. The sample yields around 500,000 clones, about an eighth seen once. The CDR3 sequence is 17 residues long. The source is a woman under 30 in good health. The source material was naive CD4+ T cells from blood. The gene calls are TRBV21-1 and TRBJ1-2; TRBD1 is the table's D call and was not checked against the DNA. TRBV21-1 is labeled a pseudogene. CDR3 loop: CAILPGQGRKASYGYTF. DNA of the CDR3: TGTGCCATCTTACCAGGACAGGGAAGAAAGGCGAGCTATGGCTACACCTTC.